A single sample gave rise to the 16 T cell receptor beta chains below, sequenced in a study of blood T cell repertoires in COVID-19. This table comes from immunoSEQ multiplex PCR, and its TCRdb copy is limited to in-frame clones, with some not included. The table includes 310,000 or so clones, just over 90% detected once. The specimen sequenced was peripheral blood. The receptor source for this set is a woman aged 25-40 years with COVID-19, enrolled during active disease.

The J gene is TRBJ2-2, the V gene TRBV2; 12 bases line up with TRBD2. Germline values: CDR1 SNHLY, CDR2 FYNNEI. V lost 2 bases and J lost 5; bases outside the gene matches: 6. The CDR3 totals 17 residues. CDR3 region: CASSERLAGGRTGELFF. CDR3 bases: TGTGCCAGCAGTGAACGGCTAGCGGGAGGGAGGACCGGGGAGCTGTTTTTT.

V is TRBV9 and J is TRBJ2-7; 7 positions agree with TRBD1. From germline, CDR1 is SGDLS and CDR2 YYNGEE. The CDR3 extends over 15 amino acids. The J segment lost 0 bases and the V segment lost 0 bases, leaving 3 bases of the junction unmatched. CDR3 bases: TGTGCCAGCAGCGTAGGACAGGGCTACTCCTACGAGCAGTACTTC. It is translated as CASSVGQGYSYEQYF. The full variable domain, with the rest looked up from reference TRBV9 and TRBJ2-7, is DSGVTQTPKHLITATGQRVTLRCSPRSGDLSVYWYQQSLDQGLQFLIQYYNGEERAKGNILERFSAQQFPDLHSELNLSSLELGDSALYFCASSVGQGYSYEQYFGPGTRLTVT.

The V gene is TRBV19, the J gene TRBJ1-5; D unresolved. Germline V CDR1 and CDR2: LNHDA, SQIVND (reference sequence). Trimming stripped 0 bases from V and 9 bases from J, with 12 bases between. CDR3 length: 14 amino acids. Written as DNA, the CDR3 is TGTGCCAGTAGTATAGAATCAGTTTTTCGGCCCCAGCATTTT. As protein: CASSIESVFRPQHF.

The CDR3 nucleotides are TGTGCCAGCAGCGTAATAATAGATATGAACACTGAAGCTTTCTTT. Translation: CASSVIIDMNTEAFF. The chain links TRBV9 to TRBJ1-1; no clear D. Looked up from germline, CDR1 is SGDLS and CDR2 is YYNGEE. This CDR3 spans 15 amino acids. Trimming shortened V by 1 base and J by 0 bases, and 10 bases separated the two germline ends.

DNA of the CDR3: TGTGCCAGCAGCCCCGCGGACAGGGGGCCTTACAATGAGCAGTTCTTC. This encodes CASSPADRGPYNEQFF. The rearrangement links TRBV14 to TRBJ2-1; the match to TRBD1 covers 11 bases. CDR1 and CDR2 (germline): SGHDN, FVKESK. The CDR3 has 16 amino acids. The J segment lost 4 bases and the V segment lost 4 bases, leaving 6 bases of the junction unmatched.

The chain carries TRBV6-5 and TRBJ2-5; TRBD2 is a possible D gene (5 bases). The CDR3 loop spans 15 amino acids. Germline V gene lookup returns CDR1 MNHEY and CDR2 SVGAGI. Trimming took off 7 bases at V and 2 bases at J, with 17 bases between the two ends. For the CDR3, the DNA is TGTGCCAGCACTGGGTACTTCGGGAAACAAGAGACCCAGTACTTC. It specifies CASTGYFGKQETQYF.

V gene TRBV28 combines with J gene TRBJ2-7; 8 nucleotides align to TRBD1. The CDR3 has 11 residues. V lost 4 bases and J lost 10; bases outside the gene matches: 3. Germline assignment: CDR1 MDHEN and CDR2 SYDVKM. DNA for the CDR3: TGTGCCAGCAGTTCGGACAGGGCTCAGTACTTC. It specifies CASSSDRAQYF. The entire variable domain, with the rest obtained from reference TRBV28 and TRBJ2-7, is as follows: DVKVTQSSRYLVKRTGEKVFLECVQDMDHENMFWYRQDPGLGLRLIYFSYDVKMKEKGDIPEGYSVSREKKERFSLILESASTNQTSMYLCASSSDRAQYFGPGTRLTVT.

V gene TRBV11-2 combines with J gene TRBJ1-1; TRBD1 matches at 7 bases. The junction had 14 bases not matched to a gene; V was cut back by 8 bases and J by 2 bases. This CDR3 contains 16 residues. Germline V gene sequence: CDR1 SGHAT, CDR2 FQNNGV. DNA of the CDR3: TGTGCCAGCGCCGGGTTGCCGGGACAGTTCAACACTGAAGCTTTCTTT. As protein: CASAGLPGQFNTEAFF.

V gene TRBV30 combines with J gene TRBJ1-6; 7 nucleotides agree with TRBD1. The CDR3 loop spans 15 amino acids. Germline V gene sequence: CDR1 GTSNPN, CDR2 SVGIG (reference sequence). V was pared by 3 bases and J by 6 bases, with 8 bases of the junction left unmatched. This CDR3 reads CAWRVAGTANSPLHF. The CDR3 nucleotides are TGTGCCTGGAGGGTGGCCGGGACAGCTAATTCACCCCTCCACTTT.

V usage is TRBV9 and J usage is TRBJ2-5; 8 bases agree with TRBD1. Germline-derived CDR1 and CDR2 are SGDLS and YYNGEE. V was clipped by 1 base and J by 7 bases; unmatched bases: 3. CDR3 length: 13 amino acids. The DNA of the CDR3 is TGTGCCAGCAGCGTACGTGGACAGGGGACCCAGTACTTC. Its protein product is CASSVRGQGTQYF.

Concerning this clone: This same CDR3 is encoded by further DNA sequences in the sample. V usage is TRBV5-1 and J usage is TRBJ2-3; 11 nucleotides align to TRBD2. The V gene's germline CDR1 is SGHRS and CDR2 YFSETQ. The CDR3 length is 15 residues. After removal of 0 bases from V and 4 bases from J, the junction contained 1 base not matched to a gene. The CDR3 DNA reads TGCGCCAGCAGCTTGGTACTAGCGGGAGCAGATACGCAGTATTTT. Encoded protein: CASSLVLAGADTQYF. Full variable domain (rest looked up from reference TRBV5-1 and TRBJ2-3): KAGVTQTPRYLIKTRGQQVTLSCSPISGHRSVSWYQQTPGQGLQFLFEYFSETQRNKGNFPGRFSGRQFSNSRSEMNVSTLELGDSALYLCASSLVLAGADTQYFGPGTRLTVL.

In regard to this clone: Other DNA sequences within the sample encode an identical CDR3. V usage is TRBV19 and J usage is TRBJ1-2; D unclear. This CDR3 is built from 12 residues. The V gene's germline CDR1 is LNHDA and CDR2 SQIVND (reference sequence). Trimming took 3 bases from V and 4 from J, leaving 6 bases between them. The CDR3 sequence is CASSISGYGYTF. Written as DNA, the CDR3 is TGTGCCAGTAGTATTTCGGGCTATGGCTACACCTTC.

The CDR3 coding sequence is TGCGCCAGCATACGGTGGGAGACCCAGTACTTC. This encodes CASIRWETQYF. V usage is TRBV5-1 and J usage is TRBJ2-5; no definite D call. The germline CDR1 and CDR2 sequences are SGHRS and YFSETQ. V was trimmed by 6 bases and J by 5 bases, leaving 8 bases between them. The CDR3 length is 11 residues.

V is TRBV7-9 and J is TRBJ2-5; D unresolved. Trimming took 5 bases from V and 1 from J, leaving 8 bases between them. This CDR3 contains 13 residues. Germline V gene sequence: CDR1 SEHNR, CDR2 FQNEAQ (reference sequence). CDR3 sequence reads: CASSLGAQETQYF. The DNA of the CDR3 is TGTGCCAGCAGCCTAGGCGCCCAAGAGACCCAGTACTTC.

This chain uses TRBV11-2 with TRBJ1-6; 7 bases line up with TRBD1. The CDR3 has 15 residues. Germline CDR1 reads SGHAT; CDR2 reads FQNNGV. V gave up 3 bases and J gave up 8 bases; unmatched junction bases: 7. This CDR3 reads CASSFSGQNDSPLHF. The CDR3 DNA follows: TGTGCCAGCAGCTTCTCGGGACAGAACGATTCACCCCTCCACTTT.

DNA of the CDR3: TGTGCCAGCAGTTTATCGATAGGAGGGGCGGACTACGAGCAGTACTTC. Residues: CASSLSIGGADYEQYF. This chain joins TRBV27 and TRBJ2-7; a weak D match, TRBD2 (6 bases). The germline V gene encodes CDR1 MNHEY and CDR2 SMNVEV (reference sequence). The V gene lost 0 bases and the J gene lost 3 bases, with 15 bases spanning the gap. The CDR3 spans 16 residues.